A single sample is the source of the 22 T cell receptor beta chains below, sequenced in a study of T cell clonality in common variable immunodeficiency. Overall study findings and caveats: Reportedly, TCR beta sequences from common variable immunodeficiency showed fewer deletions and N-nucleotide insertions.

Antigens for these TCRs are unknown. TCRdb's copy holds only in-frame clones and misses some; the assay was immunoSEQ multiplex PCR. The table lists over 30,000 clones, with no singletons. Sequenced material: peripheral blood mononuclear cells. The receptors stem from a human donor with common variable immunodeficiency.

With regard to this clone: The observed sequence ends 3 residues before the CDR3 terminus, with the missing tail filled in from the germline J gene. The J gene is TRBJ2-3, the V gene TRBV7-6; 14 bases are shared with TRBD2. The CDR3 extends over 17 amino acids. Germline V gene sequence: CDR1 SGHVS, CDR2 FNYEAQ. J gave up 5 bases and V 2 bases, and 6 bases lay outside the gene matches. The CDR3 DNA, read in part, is TGTGCCAGCAGCTTAAGACTAGCGGGAGGGCCTAAAGATACG. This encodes CASSLRLAGGPKDT. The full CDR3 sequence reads CASSLRLAGGPKDTQYF.

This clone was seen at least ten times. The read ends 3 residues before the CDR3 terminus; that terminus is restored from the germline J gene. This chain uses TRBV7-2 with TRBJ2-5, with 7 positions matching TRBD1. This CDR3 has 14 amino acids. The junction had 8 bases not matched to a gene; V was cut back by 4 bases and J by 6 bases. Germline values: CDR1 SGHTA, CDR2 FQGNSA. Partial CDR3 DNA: TGTGCCAGCAGCTCTCGGGGACAGTTGCAGACC. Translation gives CASSSRGQLQT. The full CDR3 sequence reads CASSSRGQLQTQYF.

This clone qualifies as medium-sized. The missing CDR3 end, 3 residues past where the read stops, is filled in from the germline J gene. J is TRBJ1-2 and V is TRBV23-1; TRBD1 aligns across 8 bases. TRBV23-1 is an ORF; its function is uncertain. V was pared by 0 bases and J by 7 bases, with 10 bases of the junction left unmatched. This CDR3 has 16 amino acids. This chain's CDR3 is CASSQSGRQGLCGYTF. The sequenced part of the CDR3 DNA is TGCGCCAGCAGTCAATCAGGGCGACAGGGGCTATGTGGC.

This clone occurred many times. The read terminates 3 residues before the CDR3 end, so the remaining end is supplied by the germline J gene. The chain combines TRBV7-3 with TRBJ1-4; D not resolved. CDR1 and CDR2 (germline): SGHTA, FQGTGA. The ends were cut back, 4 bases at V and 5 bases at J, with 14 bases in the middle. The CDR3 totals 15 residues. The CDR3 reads CASSSRSGWNEKLFF. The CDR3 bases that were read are TGTGCCAGCAGCTCCAGAAGCGGGTGGAATGAAAAA.

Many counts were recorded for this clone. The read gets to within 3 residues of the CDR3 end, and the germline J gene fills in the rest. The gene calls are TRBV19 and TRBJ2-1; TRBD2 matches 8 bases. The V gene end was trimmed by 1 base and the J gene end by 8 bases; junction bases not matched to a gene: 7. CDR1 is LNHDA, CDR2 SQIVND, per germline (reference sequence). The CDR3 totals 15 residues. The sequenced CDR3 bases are TGTGCCAGTAGTATAGTTGCGGGGGGTTCGGATGAG. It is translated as CASSIVAGGSDE. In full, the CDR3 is CASSIVAGGSDEQFF.

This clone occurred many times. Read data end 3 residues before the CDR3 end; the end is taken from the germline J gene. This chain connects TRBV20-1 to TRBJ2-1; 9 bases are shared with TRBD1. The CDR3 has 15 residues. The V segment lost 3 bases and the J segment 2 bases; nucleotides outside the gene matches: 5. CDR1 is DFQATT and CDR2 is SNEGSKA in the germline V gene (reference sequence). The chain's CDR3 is CSASPGQGTYNEQFF. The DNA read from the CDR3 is TGCAGTGCTAGTCCGGGACAGGGTACCTACAATGAG.

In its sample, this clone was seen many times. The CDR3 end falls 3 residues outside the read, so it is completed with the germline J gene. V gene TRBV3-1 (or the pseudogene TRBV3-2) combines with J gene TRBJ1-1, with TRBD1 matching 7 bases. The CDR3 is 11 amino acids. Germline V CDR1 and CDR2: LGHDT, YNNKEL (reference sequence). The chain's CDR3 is CASSLQGEAFF. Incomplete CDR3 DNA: TGTGCCAGCAGCTTACAGGGGGAA.

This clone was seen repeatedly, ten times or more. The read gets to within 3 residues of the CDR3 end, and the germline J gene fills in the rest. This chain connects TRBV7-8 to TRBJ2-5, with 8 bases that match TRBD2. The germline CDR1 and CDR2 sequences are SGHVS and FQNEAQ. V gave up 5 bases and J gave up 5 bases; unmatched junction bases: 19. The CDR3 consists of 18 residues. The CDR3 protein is CASSPIAGGGLSAETQYF. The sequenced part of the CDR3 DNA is TGTGCCAGCAGCCCCATTGCCGGCGGGGGGCTCTCTGCCGAGACC.

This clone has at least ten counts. The CDR3 sequence is CASSQTVLETQYF. Partial CDR3 DNA: TGTGCCAGCTCACAGACAGTTTTGGAGACC. The chain is built from TRBV18 and TRBJ2-5, with D tentatively TRBD1 (5 bases). Read sequence stops 3 residues before the CDR3 end, and the germline J gene provides the missing end. CDR3 length equals 13 residues. V was trimmed by 4 bases and J by 5 bases, leaving 11 bases between them. Per the germline V gene, CDR1 is KGHSH and CDR2 is LQKENI.

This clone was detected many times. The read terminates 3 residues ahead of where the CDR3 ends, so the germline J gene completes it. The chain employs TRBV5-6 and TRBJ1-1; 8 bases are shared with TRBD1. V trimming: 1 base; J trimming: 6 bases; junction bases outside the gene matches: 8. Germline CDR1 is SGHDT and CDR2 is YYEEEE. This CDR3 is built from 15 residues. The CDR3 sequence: CASSLLGQGIPEAFF. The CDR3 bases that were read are TGTGCCAGCAGCTTGTTAGGACAGGGTATCCCTGAA.

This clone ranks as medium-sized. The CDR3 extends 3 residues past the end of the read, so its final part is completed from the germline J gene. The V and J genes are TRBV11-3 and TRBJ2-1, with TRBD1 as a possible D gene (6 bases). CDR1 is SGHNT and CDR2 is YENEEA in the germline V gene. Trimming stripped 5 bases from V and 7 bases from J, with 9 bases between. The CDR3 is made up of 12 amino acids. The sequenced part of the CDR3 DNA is TGTGCCAGCAGCCAGGGGCTAAATGAG. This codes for CASSQGLNE. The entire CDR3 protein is CASSQGLNEQFF.

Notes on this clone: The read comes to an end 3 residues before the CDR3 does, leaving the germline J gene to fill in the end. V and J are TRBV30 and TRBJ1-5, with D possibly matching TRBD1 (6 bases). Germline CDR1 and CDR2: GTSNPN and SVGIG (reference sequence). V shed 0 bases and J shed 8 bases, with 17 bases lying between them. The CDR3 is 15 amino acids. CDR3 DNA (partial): TGTGCCTGGAGTGTTTCGGCAGGGGTGGGTAAGCCC. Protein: CAWSVSAGVGKP. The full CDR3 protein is CAWSVSAGVGKPQHF.

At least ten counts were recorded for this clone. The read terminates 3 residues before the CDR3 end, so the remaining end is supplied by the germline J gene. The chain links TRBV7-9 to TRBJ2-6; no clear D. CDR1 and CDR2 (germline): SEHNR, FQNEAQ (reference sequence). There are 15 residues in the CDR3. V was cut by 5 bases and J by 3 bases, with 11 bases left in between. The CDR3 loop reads CASSPSSGGANVLTF. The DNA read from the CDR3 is TGTGCCAGCAGCCCCTCGTCGGGTGGGGCCAACGTC.

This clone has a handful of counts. CDR3 bases read: TGTGCCAGCAGCATCTCTACAGTCACCGGGGAG. It translates to CASSISTVTGE. In full, the CDR3 is CASSISTVTGELFF. This chain uses TRBV11-2 with TRBJ2-2, with D uncertain. Read data end 3 residues before the CDR3 end; the end is taken from the germline J gene. With 5 bases removed from V and 4 bases from J, the gap between germline ends came to 11 bases. This CDR3 is 14 amino acids long. Germline V CDR1 and CDR2: SGHAT, FQNNGV. Filled out from reference TRBV11-2 and TRBJ2-2, the complete variable domain reads EAGVAQSPRYKIIEKRQSVAFWCNPISGHATLYWYQQILGQGPKLLIQFQNNGVVDDSQLPKDRFSAERLKGVDSTLKIQPAKLEDSAVYLCASSISTVTGELFFGEGSRLTVL.

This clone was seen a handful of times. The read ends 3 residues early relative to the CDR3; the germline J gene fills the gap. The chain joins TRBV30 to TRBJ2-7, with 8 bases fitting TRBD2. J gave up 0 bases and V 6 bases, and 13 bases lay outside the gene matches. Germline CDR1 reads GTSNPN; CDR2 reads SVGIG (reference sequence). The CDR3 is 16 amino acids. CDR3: CACGTRGVRGSYEQYF. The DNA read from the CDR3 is TGTGCCTGCGGGACTAGGGGGGTCAGGGGCTCCTACGAG.

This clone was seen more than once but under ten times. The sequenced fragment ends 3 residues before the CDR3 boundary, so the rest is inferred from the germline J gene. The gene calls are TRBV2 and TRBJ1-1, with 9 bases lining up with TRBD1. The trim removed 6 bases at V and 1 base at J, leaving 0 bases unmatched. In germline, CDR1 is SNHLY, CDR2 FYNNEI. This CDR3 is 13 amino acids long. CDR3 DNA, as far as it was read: TGTGCCAGCAGGGGACAGGGGAACACTGAA. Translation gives CASRGQGNTE. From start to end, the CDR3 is CASRGQGNTEAFF.

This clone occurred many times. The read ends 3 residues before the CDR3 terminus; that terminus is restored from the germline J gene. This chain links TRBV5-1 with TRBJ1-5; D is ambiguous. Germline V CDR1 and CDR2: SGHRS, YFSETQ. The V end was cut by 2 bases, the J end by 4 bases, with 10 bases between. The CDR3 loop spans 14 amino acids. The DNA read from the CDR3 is TGCGCCAGCAGCTTAGGTGAGGTGAATCAGCCC. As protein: CASSLGEVNQP. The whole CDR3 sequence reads CASSLGEVNQPQHF.

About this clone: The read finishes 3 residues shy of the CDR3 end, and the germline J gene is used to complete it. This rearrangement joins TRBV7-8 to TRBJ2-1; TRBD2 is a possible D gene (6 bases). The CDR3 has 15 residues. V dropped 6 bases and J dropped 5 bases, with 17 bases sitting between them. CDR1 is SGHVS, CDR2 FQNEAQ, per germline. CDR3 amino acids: CASRLTGTGDNEQFF. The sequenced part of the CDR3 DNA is TGTGCCAGCAGGTTAACCGGGACTGGGGACAATGAG.

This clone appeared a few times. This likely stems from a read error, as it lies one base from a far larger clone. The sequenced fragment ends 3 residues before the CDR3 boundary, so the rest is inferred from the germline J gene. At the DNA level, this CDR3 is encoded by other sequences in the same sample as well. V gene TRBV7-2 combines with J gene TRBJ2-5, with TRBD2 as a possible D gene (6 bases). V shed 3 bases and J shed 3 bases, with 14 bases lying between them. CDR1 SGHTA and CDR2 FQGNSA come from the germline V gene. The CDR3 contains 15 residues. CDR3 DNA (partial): TGTGCCAGCAGCTTGGCGTCCCGGGGGAAAGAGACC. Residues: CASSLASRGKET. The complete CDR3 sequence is CASSLASRGKETQYF.

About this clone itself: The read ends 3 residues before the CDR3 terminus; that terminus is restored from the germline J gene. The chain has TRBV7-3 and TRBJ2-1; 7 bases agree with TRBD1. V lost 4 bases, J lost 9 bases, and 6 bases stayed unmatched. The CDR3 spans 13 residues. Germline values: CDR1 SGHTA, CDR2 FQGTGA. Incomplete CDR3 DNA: TGTGCCAGCAGCTCGACAGGGAATGGTGAG. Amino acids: CASSSTGNGE. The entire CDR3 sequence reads CASSSTGNGEQFF.

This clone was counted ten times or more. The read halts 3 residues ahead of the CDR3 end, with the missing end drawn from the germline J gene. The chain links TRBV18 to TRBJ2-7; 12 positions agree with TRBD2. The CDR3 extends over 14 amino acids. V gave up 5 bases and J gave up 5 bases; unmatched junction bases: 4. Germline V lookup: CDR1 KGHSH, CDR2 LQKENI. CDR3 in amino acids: CASSSRTSGDEQYF. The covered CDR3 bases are TGTGCCAGCTCATCCAGGACTAGCGGGGACGAG.

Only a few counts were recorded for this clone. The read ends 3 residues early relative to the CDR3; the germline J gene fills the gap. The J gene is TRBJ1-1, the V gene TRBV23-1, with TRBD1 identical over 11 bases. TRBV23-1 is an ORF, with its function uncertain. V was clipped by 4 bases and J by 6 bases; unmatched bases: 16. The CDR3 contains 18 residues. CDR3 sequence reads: CASSLCCGDRGEGPEAFF. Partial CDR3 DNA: TGCGCCAGCAGTCTCTGTTGCGGGGACAGGGGGGAAGGCCCTGAA.